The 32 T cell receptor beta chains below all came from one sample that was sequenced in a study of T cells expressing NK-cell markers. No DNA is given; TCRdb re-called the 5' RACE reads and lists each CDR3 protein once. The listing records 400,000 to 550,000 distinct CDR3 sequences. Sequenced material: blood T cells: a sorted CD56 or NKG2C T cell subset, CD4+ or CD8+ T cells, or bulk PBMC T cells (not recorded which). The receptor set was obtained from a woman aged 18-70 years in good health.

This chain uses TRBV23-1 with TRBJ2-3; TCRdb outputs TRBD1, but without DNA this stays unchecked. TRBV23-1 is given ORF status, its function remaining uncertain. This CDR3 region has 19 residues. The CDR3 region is CASSQFSRPGTGYTDTQYF.

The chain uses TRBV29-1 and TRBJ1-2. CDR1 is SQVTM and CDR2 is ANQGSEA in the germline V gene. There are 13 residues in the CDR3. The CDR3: CSGTKRGNYGYTF.

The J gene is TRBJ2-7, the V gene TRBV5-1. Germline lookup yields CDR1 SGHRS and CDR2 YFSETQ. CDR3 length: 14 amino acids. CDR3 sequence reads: CASRLVMSSYEQYF.

The CDR3 protein is CATRPSGASYEQYF. The chain has TRBV10-3 and TRBJ2-7; TCRdb outputs TRBD2, but without DNA this stays unchecked. Germline V gene lookup returns CDR1 ENHRY and CDR2 SYGVKD. CDR3 length: 14 amino acids.

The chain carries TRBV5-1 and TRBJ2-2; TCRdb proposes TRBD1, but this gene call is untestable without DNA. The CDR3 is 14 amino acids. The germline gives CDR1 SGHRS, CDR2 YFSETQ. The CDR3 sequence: CASIPQELTGELFF. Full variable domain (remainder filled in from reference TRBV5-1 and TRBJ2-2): KAGVTQTPRYLIKTRGQQVTLSCSPISGHRSVSWYQQTPGQGLQFLFEYFSETQRNKGNFPGRFSGRQFSNSRSEMNVSTLELGDSALYLCASIPQELTGELFFGEGSRLTVL.

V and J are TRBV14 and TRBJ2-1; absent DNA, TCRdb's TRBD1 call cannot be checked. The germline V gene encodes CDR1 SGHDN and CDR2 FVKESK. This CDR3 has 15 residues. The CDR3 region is CASSQAPGGYNEQFF.

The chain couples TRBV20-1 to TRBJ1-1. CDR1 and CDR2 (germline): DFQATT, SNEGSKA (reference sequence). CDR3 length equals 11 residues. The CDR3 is CSATVNTEAFF.

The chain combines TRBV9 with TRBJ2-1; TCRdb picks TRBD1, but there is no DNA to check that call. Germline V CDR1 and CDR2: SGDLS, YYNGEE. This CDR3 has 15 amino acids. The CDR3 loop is CASSGGGARANEQFF.

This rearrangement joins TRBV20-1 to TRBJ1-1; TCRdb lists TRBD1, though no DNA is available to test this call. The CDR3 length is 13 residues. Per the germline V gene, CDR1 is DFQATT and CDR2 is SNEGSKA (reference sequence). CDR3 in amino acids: CSATKGMNTEAFF.

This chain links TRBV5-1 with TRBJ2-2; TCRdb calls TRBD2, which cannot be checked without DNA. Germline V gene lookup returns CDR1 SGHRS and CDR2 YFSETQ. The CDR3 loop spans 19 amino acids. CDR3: CASSLGGTSEPPGTGELFF.

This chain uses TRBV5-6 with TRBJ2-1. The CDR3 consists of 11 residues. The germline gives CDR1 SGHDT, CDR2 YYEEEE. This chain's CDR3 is CASSIRYEQFF.

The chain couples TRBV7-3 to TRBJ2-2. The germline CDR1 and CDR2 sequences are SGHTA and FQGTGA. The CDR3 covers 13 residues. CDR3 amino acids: CASSPRRTGELFF.

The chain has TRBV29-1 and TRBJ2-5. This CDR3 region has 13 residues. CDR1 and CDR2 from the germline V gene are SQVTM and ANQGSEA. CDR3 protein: CSVVWGSSETQYF.

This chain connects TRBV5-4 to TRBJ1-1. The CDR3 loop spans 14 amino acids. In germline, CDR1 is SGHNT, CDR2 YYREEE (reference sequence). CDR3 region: CASSLSGWDTEAFF.

CDR3 loop: CASSLQSGYTEAFF. This sequence joins TRBV7-8 and TRBJ1-1. This CDR3 has 14 residues. Germline CDR1 reads SGHVS; CDR2 reads FQNEAQ.

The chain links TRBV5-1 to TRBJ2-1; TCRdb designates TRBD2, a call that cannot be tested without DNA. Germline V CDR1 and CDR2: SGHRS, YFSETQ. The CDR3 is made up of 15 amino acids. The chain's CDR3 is CASSWGAGSYNEQFF.

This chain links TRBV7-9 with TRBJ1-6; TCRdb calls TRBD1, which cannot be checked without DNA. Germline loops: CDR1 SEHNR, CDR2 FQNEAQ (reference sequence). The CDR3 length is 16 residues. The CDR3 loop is CASSLGGDRPNSPLHF.

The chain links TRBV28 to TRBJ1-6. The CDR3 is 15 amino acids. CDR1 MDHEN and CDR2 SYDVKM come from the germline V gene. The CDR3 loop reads CASSLSGLTNSPLHF.

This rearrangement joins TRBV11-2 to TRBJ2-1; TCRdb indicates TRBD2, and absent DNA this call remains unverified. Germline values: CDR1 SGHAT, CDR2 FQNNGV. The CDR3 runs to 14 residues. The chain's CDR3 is CACSLVGGPNEQFF.

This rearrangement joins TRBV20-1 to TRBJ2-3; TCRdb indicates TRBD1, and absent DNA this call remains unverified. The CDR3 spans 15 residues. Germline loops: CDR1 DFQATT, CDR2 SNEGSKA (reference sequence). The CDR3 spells CSARDRAGPTDTQYF.

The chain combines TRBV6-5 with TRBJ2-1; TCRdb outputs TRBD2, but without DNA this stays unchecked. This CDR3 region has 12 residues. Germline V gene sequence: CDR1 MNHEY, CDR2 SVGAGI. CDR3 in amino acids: CASSYEGDEQFF.

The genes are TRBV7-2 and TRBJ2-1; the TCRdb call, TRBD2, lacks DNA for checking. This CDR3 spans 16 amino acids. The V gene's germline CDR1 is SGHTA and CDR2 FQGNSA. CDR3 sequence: CASSLGTAGGRREQFF.

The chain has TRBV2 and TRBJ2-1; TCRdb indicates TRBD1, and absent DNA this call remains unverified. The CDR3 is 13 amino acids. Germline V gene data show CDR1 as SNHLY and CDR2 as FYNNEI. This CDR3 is CASRSDGPGEQFF.

CDR3 loop: CASSHVPDNEQFF. The chain joins TRBV23-1 to TRBJ2-1. TRBV23-1 is treated as an ORF (open reading frame) with a function not yet certain. The CDR3 totals 13 residues.

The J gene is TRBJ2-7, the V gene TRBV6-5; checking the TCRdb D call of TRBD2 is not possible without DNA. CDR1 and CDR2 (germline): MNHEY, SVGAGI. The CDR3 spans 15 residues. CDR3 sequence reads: CASSWTSLSSYEQYF.

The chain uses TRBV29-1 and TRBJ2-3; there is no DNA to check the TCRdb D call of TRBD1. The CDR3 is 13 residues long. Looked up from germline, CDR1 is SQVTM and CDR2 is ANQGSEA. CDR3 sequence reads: CSAERGTSDTQYF.

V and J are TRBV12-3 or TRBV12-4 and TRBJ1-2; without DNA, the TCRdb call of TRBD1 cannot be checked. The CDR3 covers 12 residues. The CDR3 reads CASSSFGTGGTF.

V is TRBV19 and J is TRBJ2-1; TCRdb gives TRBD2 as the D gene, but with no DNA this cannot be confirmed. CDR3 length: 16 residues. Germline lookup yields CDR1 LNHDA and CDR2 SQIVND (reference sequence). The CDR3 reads CASSIVGGRAGNEQFF.

This CDR3 is CASSSRAGVGKLFF. J is TRBJ1-4 and V is TRBV7-6; TCRdb designates TRBD1, a call that cannot be tested without DNA. The germline CDR1 and CDR2 sequences are SGHVS and FNYEAQ. The CDR3 sequence is 14 residues long. The whole variable domain, filled in from reference TRBV7-6 and TRBJ1-4, reads GAGVSQSPRYKVTKRGQDVALRCDPISGHVSLYWYRQALGQGPEFLTYFNYEAQQDKSGLPNDRFSAERPEGSISTLTIQRTEQRDSAMYRCASSSRAGVGKLFFGSGTQLSVL.

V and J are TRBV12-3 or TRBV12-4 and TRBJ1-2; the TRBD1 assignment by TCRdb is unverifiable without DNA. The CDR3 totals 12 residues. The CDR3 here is CASTRDHYGYTF.

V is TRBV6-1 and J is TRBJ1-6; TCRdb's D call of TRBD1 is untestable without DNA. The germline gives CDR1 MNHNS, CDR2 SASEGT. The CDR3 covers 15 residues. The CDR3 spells CASSPNPGQFSPLHF.

Here the CDR3 reads CSARDESGLARNEQFF. This rearrangement joins TRBV20-1 to TRBJ2-1; as DNA is missing, the TRBD2 call by TCRdb cannot be tested. Germline CDR1 reads DFQATT; CDR2 reads SNEGSKA (reference sequence). There are 16 residues in the CDR3.